This T cell receptor beta chain was identified in a study of T cells expressing NK-cell markers (TCRdb year 2020). At the level of the whole study: In sorted CD3+CD56+NKG2C+, CD3+CD56+NKG2C- and CD3+CD56-NKG2C+ T-cell subsets from eight or nine donors, TCR beta-chain repertoires were profiled. Among the eight sequenced donors, seven were HCMV-seropositive and one was HCMV-seronegative. Libraries were sequenced as 2 x 150 bp reads on Illumina HiSeq 2000/2500, MiSeq or NextSeq. The eight sequenced donors were randomly selected healthy volunteers, three men and five women. Paper-wide results and their limitations: Those dominant clonotypes were again the most abundant among CD3+CD56-NKG2C+ cells in a handful of donors, at roughly 25-65%. For six donors, the dominant CD3+CD56+NKG2C+ clonotypes were among the top 10 CD8+ clonotypes and accounted for about 1.0-7.0% of CD8+ T cells. Whether the expanded NKG2C-expressing T cell clones were specific for HCMV antigens was left unclear.

The listed sequencing device is Illumina HiSeq 2000. TCR beta cDNA libraries were prepared using 5'RACE template switching, which introduced a universal primer site and unique molecular identifiers. Priming for cDNA synthesis came from the TCR beta constant segment, and two successive PCR amplification steps followed. For the original study's pipeline: MIGEC was used to demultiplex reads and group reads by UMI, and MiTCR was used to assemble and quantify clonotypes. Only TCR cDNA sequences supported by at least two reads were kept to exclude erroneous sequences. The tcR package was used for downstream repertoire analysis, with clonotypes matched between fractions based on CDR3 nucleotide sequence plus V segment. Antigen specificity was annotated against VDJdb with VDJmatch, allowing one amino acid substitution in CDR3. Based on TCRdb reprocessing of the reads, there is one entry per CDR3 protein sequence, and DNA is missing. The V and J calls and clone size are TCRdb's, not the authors'. The table for this sample lists 300,000 or so distinct CDR3 sequences. 4.2% of the sample is taken by the ten largest.

HCMV serostatus was determined by detecting HCMV-specific IgG in serum with a commercial ELISA kit. Peripheral blood mononuclear cells were isolated from blood by Ficoll density gradient centrifugation. As regards this clonotype: What this receptor recognizes is not known.

This TCR was recovered from a woman between 18 and 69 years old in good health. The sample comprised blood T cells: a sorted CD56 or NKG2C T cell subset, CD4+ or CD8+ T cells, or bulk PBMC T cells (not recorded which).

The CDR3 has the sequence CASSQAGSWETQYF. The V gene is TRBV14 and the J gene is TRBJ2-5; TCRdb selects TRBD2, and the lack of DNA leaves this call unchecked. Measured from the cysteine to the phenylalanine, the CDR3 is 14 residues long. The DNA sequence is not available. CDR1 is given as SGHDN and CDR2 as FVKESK, both from the germline V gene.